Presented here are 30 T cell receptor beta chains from one specimen sequenced in a study of blood T cell repertoires in COVID-19. Profiled with immunoSEQ multiplex PCR; TCRdb holds only in-frame clones, not every one. Altogether about 200,000 clones are present, 80% to 90% being singletons, with the ten largest covering 4% to 5%. The source material was peripheral blood. The receptors originated from a woman aged 80 or over with acute or convalescent COVID-19.

V and J are TRBV18 and TRBJ1-1; 8 bases match TRBD1. Trimming cost V 5 bases and J 2 bases; bases outside gene matches: 7. Germline V gives CDR1 KGHSH, CDR2 LQKENI. This CDR3 region has 15 residues. Written as DNA, the CDR3 is TGTGCCAGCTCAGTACAGGGGGGACCTAACACTGAAGCTTTCTTT. As protein: CASSVQGGPNTEAFF. The complete variable domain, with remaining parts taken from reference TRBV18 and TRBJ1-1, reads NAGVMQNPRHLVRRRGQEARLRCSPMKGHSHVYWYRQLPEEGLKFMVYLQKENIIDESGMPKERFSAEFPKEGPSILRIQQVVRGDSAAYFCASSVQGGPNTEAFFGQGTRLTVV.

The chain carries TRBV5-1 and TRBJ2-2; possibly TRBD2 for D (6 bases). This CDR3 region has 17 residues. Trimming left V 3 bases short and J 0 bases short, with 15 bases between. Germline CDR1 and CDR2: SGHRS and YFSETQ. In DNA, the CDR3 is TGCGCCAGCAGCTCCCGAACGGGACTCCCGAACACCGGGGAGCTGTTTTTT. Protein product: CASSSRTGLPNTGELFF.

The genes are TRBV5-1 and TRBJ2-7; 10 bases fit TRBD2. CDR1 SGHRS and CDR2 YFSETQ come from the germline V gene. V was pared by 5 bases and J by 3 bases, with 8 bases of the junction left unmatched. The CDR3 runs 15 residues. The CDR3 loop is CASRLIAGGLYEQYF. The DNA of the CDR3 is TGCGCCAGCAGGTTGATAGCGGGAGGACTCTACGAGCAGTACTTC.

The gene calls are TRBV5-1 and TRBJ2-1; D might be TRBD1 (6 bases). The CDR3 is 17 amino acids. Germline V gene data show CDR1 as SGHRS and CDR2 as YFSETQ. V was cut by 1 base and J by 1 base, with 15 bases left in between. The CDR3: CASSLFPPGVSYNEQFF. The CDR3 DNA follows: TGCGCCAGCAGCTTGTTTCCTCCAGGGGTATCCTACAATGAGCAGTTCTTC.

The rearrangement uses TRBV3-1 (or the pseudogene TRBV3-2) and TRBJ2-7; 11 nucleotides match TRBD1. Losses at the gene ends were 4 bases for V and 0 bases for J; bases not matched to a gene: 2. Germline values: CDR1 LGHDT, CDR2 YNNKEL (reference sequence). This CDR3 is built from 15 residues. The CDR3 loop is CASSRDRGSSYEQYF. The CDR3 DNA reads as TGTGCCAGCAGCCGGGACAGGGGGAGCTCCTACGAGCAGTACTTC.

The rearrangement uses TRBV4-2 and TRBJ2-1; 8 bases match TRBD2. The CDR3 runs 16 residues. V shed 0 bases, J shed 3 bases, and the junction held 4 bases outside the gene matches. Germline V CDR1 and CDR2: LGHNA, YNFKEQ. CDR3 region: CASSQEGGRIYNEQFF. The CDR3 DNA reads as TGTGCCAGCAGCCAAGAGGGCGGGAGGATCTACAATGAGCAGTTCTTC.

The chain couples TRBV11-2 to TRBJ1-4, with 7 bases lining up with TRBD1. The CDR3 totals 16 residues. J gave up 0 bases and V 1 base, and 2 bases lay outside the gene matches. Per germline, CDR1 SGHAT and CDR2 FQNNGV. CDR3 residues: CASSLGQGATNEKLFF. CDR3 nucleotides: TGTGCCAGCAGCTTAGGGCAGGGGGCAACTAATGAAAAACTGTTTTTT.

Many counts were recorded for this clone. The chain couples TRBV2 to TRBJ1-1; D gene unclear. There are 12 residues in the CDR3. The ends were cut back, 3 bases at V and 7 bases at J, with 9 bases in the middle. Per germline, CDR1 SNHLY and CDR2 FYNNEI. This CDR3 is CASSDLGLEAFF. The CDR3 nucleotides read TGTGCCAGCAGTGATCTTGGACTTGAAGCTTTCTTT.

The V and J genes are TRBV7-3 and TRBJ2-5; D perhaps matches TRBD1 (5 bases). Trimming cost V 6 bases and J 4 bases, with 15 bases left between them. The CDR3 covers 14 residues. Germline CDR1 and CDR2: SGHTA and FQGTGA. DNA for the CDR3: TGTGCCAGCAGTTCTAGGGGTCCGGGAGAGACCCAGTACTTC. Encoded protein: CASSSRGPGETQYF.

This chain uses TRBV18 with TRBJ1-1, with 10 positions matching TRBD1. J was trimmed by 3 bases and V by 6 bases; bases with no gene match: 7. This CDR3 has 15 amino acids. Germline V gives CDR1 KGHSH, CDR2 LQKENI. CDR3 residues: CASSSTGGMYTEAFF. The CDR3 coding sequence is TGTGCCAGCTCCTCGACAGGGGGCATGTACACTGAAGCTTTCTTT.

The J gene is TRBJ2-3, the V gene TRBV5-1, with 11 bases lining up with TRBD2. The germline gives CDR1 SGHRS, CDR2 YFSETQ. Losses at the gene ends were 2 bases for V and 1 base for J; bases not matched to a gene: 6. This CDR3 is 17 amino acids long. CDR3 DNA: TGCGCCAGCAGCTTCGCTAGCGGGAGGTTGGGCACAGATACGCAGTATTTT. Its protein is CASSFASGRLGTDTQYF.

This chain links TRBV5-1 with TRBJ2-4, with TRBD1 matching over 7 bases. Germline V gives CDR1 SGHRS, CDR2 YFSETQ. This CDR3 is built from 16 residues. V trimming: 4 bases; J trimming: 4 bases; junction bases outside the gene matches: 11. In DNA form, the CDR3 reads TGCGCCAGCAGCCATGAACGGACAGGAGTAAAAAACATTCAGTACTTC. It yields the protein CASSHERTGVKNIQYF.

The rearrangement links TRBV11-1 to TRBJ2-7, with unresolved D. Per germline, CDR1 SGHAT and CDR2 FQDESV (reference sequence). Trimming took off 2 bases at V and 2 bases at J, with 7 bases between the two ends. The CDR3 loop spans 13 amino acids. The CDR3 nucleotides read TGTGCCAGCAGCTTATCAGAAACCTACGAGCAGTACTTC. Translated: CASSLSETYEQYF.

Details on this clone: The same CDR3 arises from other DNA sequences in this sample as well. The genes are TRBV18 and TRBJ2-7; 8 nucleotides align to TRBD2. The germline CDR1 and CDR2 sequences are KGHSH and LQKENI. Germline trimming cut 2 bases from V and 0 bases from J; bases unmatched to any gene: 0. This CDR3 spans 14 amino acids. The CDR3 here is CASSPTSGSYEQYF. The CDR3 DNA is TGTGCCAGCTCACCAACTAGCGGCTCCTACGAGCAGTACTTC.

This CDR3 reads CASSILAGGTDTQYF. The CDR3 nucleotides are TGTGCCAGCAGTATCCTAGCGGGAGGCACAGATACGCAGTATTTT. The rearrangement joins TRBV2 to TRBJ2-3; 10 positions agree with TRBD2. V dropped 5 bases and J dropped 1; count of bases not matched to a gene: 3. The CDR3 length is 15 residues. Looked up from germline, CDR1 is SNHLY and CDR2 is FYNNEI.

This clone was seen more than once but under ten times. V is TRBV3-1 (or the pseudogene TRBV3-2) and J is TRBJ1-3; 9 nucleotides match TRBD1. The CDR3 contains 15 residues. The junction had 4 bases not matched to a gene; V was cut back by 3 bases and J by 4 bases. The germline V gene encodes CDR1 LGHDT and CDR2 YNNKEL (reference sequence). The CDR3 here is CASSHGTGNGNTIYF. The DNA for the CDR3 is TGTGCCAGCAGCCATGGGACAGGGAACGGAAACACCATATATTTT.

The J gene is TRBJ1-1, the V gene TRBV7-8; 10 bases fit TRBD1. V shed 5 bases and J 6 bases; nucleotides not matched to a gene: 6. CDR3 size: 14 residues. Germline V lookup: CDR1 SGHVS, CDR2 FQNEAQ. CDR3 bases: TGTGCCAGCAGCGCGGACAGGGGGTATGCTGAAGCTTTCTTT. Protein: CASSADRGYAEAFF.

As regards this clone: The sample holds other DNA sequences that translate to the same CDR3. The chain uses TRBV6-5 and TRBJ1-5; D not resolved. Trimming left V 7 bases short and J 3 bases short, with 7 bases between. The germline V gene encodes CDR1 MNHEY and CDR2 SVGAGI. There are 12 residues in the CDR3. CDR3 in DNA: TGTGCCAGCAACAGACCCAATCAGCCCCAGCATTTT. It specifies CASNRPNQPQHF.

The V and J genes are TRBV30 and TRBJ1-2; 9 bases map to TRBD1. The CDR3 length is 13 residues. With 2 bases clipped from V and 7 bases from J, the junction kept 5 bases outside the gene matches. CDR1 and CDR2 from the germline V gene are GTSNPN and SVGIG (reference sequence). The CDR3 loop is CAWSRDRDSGYTF. CDR3 nucleotides: TGTGCCTGGAGTCGGGACAGGGACTCTGGCTACACCTTC.

The chain recombines TRBV18 with TRBJ1-1; D perhaps matches TRBD1 (5 bases). V gave up 1 base and J gave up 10 bases, with 13 bases separating them. The CDR3 is 13 amino acids. Germline-derived CDR1 and CDR2 are KGHSH and LQKENI. CDR3 in DNA: TGTGCCAGCTCACCACGCGTCAGGGAAGGAGCTTTCTTT. It yields the protein CASSPRVREGAFF.

V gene TRBV28 combines with J gene TRBJ1-2; TRBD1 matches 8 bases. J was trimmed by 5 bases and V by 6 bases; bases with no gene match: 8. This CDR3 comprises 14 residues. Looked up from germline, CDR1 is MDHEN and CDR2 is SYDVKM. The CDR3 bases are TGTGCCAGCAGCCAGGGTCAGGGGGCGTATGGCTACACCTTC. Residues: CASSQGQGAYGYTF.

The CDR3 DNA reads TGTGCCAGCAGCTTATTCAGTTCACCCCTCCACTTT. Residues: CASSLFSSPLHF. The rearrangement joins TRBV7-2 to TRBJ1-6; D unclear. Trimming cost V 2 bases and J 9 bases, with 5 bases left between them. Germline V gene sequence: CDR1 SGHTA, CDR2 FQGNSA. The CDR3 is 12 amino acids.

V usage is TRBV30 and J usage is TRBJ1-2; maybe TRBD1 (5 bases). Trimming shortened V by 4 bases and J by 7 bases, and 13 bases separated the two germline ends. This CDR3 has 12 residues. CDR1 GTSNPN and CDR2 SVGIG come from the germline V gene (reference sequence). The CDR3 here is CAWKDRWGGYTF. The CDR3 bases are TGTGCCTGGAAAGACAGATGGGGTGGCTACACCTTC.

The chain has TRBV10-3 and TRBJ2-5; D is perhaps TRBD1 (6 bases). CDR1 and CDR2 (germline): ENHRY, SYGVKD. Trimming pared 3 bases from V and 4 bases from J, leaving 12 bases between. This CDR3 region has 14 residues. CDR3: CAISDHRVGETQYF. Written as DNA, the CDR3 is TGTGCCATCAGTGACCACAGGGTAGGAGAGACCCAGTACTTC.

The CDR3 reads CASSLDRSLYEQYF. The CDR3 DNA sequence: TGTGCCAGCAGCTTAGACAGGAGTCTCTACGAGCAGTACTTC. The chain carries TRBV5-8 and TRBJ2-7; possible D gene TRBD1, 6 bases. Germline V CDR1 and CDR2: SGHTS, YDEGEE. The CDR3 covers 14 residues. V was pared by 2 bases and J by 3 bases, with 12 bases between.

The V and J genes are TRBV19 and TRBJ2-3, with 8 bases lining up with TRBD1. This CDR3 region has 14 residues. Trimming at V came to 8 bases and at J to 4 bases, leaving 8 bases not matched to a gene. In germline, CDR1 is LNHDA, CDR2 SQIVND (reference sequence). Written as DNA, the CDR3 is TGTGCCAGTCGAGACAGGGGTATGTCAGATACGCAGTATTTT. This encodes CASRDRGMSDTQYF.

This chain joins TRBV5-1 and TRBJ1-1; no definite D call. Trimming took 4 bases from V and 5 from J, leaving 21 bases between them. Germline loops: CDR1 SGHRS, CDR2 YFSETQ. The CDR3 is 16 amino acids. CDR3 DNA: TGCGCCAGCAGCGTGGCGACGGGTTCTGGTAGGACTGAAGCTTTCTTT. Protein sequence: CASSVATGSGRTEAFF.

The CDR3 sequence: CASSQGPGGQYEQYF. Written as DNA, the CDR3 is TGTGCCAGCAGCCAAGGGCCAGGGGGACAATACGAGCAGTACTTC. The V gene is TRBV3-1 (or the pseudogene TRBV3-2), the J gene TRBJ2-7; 7 nucleotides agree with TRBD1. Germline CDR1 and CDR2: LGHDT and YNNKEL (reference sequence). The CDR3 has 15 amino acids. With V trimmed by 1 base and J by 4 bases, 7 bases remained unmatched.

J is TRBJ1-2 and V is TRBV28; possibly TRBD1 for D (6 bases). Trimming stripped 3 bases from V and 8 bases from J, with 13 bases between. Germline V CDR1 and CDR2: MDHEN, SYDVKM. The CDR3 spans 13 residues. The CDR3 bases are TGTGCCAGCAGTTTTTTGGGGGCGAGCGGCTACACCTTC. Amino acids: CASSFLGASGYTF.

The chain combines TRBV4-2 with TRBJ2-7, with no clear D. Germline-derived CDR1 and CDR2 are LGHNA and YNFKEQ. The CDR3 is 14 amino acids. Deletions cut 1 base from V and 3 bases from J, with 10 bases between. The CDR3 DNA sequence: TGTGCCAGCAGCCAAGGAACTCTGAGCTACGAGCAGTACTTC. Translation gives CASSQGTLSYEQYF.